This T cell receptor (beta chain) came from a study of technical replicates of blood from several donors (dated by TCRdb to 2017 to 2019). With regard to this clone: The clone's antigen remains unknown. No clone much larger than this one lies a single base away; base qualities are absent.

The library came from the immunoSEQ multiplex PCR assay. In its TCRdb copy, this immuneACCESS table keeps in-frame sequences only and misses some clones. Where compared with another copy, unresolved V genes explain less than half of these, and the others have no known cause. This sample gives tens of thousands of clones in total; roughly nine tenths of them show up just once. 0.39% of the sample belongs to the ten largest clones. This clonotype was sampled from a human donor in good health. The sequenced sample was T cells isolated from PBMCs.

DNA sequence: TGCGCCAGCAGCCAGGCGGTAGGGGGAATCAAATCCTCCTACAATGAGCAGTTCTTC. This is translated as CASSQAVGGIKSSYNEQFF. The chain joins TRBV5-1 to TRBJ2-1; possibly the D gene is TRBD1, per 6 matching bases. From the cysteine through the phenylalanine, the CDR3 covers 19 amino acids. The only DNA kept is the CDR3, 57 bases in frame from the first base. Via the germline V gene, CDR1 is SGHRS and CDR2 YFSETQ. V sheds 4 bases and J sheds 0 bases, leaving 23 bases between their ends.